The next 18 T cell receptor beta chains were all read from a single sample in a study of CD8 T cells in ankylosing spondylitis. TCRdb re-called the 5' RACE reads with MiXCR, one entry per CDR3 protein. The sample includes more than 500,000 distinct CDR3 sequences, about 5.4% of them seen just once. The antigens of these receptors remain unknown. Findings and caveats of the study: One TCR beta motif, made up of about 8 highly homologous variants, appeared characteristic of ankylosing spondylitis blood.

Sequencing used blood, either unsorted or a sorted T cell fraction (not recorded which). These receptors all stem from a male donor with ankylosing spondylitis.

This clonotype came up a few times. The chain links TRBV20-1 to TRBJ1-2, with a possible D match to TRBD1 (5 bases). V was pared by 3 bases and J by 7 bases, with 15 bases between. In germline, CDR1 is DFQATT, CDR2 SNEGSKA (reference sequence). This CDR3 is 13 amino acids long. CDR3 nucleotides: TGCAGTGCTAGTGGAGGGACGCAGGTTGGCTACACCTTC. This encodes CSASGGTQVGYTF.

This clonotype has a count of ten or more. V and J are TRBV28 and TRBJ1-5, with a tentative D call TRBD1 (5 bases). The CDR3 runs 14 residues. V was cut by 2 bases and J by 7 bases, with 12 bases left in between. The germline gives CDR1 MDHEN, CDR2 SYDVKM. CDR3 coding DNA: TGTGCCAGCAGTTTAGACAGCCGAAGACAGCCCCAGCATTTT. It specifies CASSLDSRRQPQHF.

This clonotype appeared a few times. The J gene is TRBJ2-6, the V gene TRBV20-1; 7 bases agree with TRBD2. The V gene's germline CDR1 is DFQATT and CDR2 SNEGSKA (reference sequence). This CDR3 is 18 amino acids long. The junction had 10 bases not matched to a gene; V was cut back by 0 bases and J by 2 bases. CDR3: CSARDLSGRPPGANVLTF. The CDR3 DNA sequence: TGCAGTGCTAGAGACTTATCCGGGAGGCCCCCTGGGGCCAACGTCCTGACTTTC.

This clonotype was counted between two and nine times. V gene TRBV27 combines with J gene TRBJ2-7, with D maybe TRBD2 (7 bases). V lost 6 bases to trimming and J lost 2 bases, with 20 bases between them. Germline CDR1 is MNHEY and CDR2 is SMNVEV (reference sequence). This CDR3 is built from 16 residues. In DNA form, the CDR3 reads TGTGCCAGCAGCCCTCGGGGGGCGGGGAGCCCCTACGAGCAGTACTTC. This gives the protein CASSPRGAGSPYEQYF.

This clonotype was picked up many times. V gene TRBV7-2 combines with J gene TRBJ2-3; D is ambiguous. The CDR3 runs 14 residues. Germline CDR1 and CDR2: SGHTA and FQGNSA. The V end lost 5 bases, the J end lost 6 bases, and 15 bases lay between the germline ends. The CDR3 protein is CASSQRSRLDTQYF. Here the CDR3 DNA reads TGTGCCAGCAGCCAACGGTCTAGGTTGGATACGCAGTATTTT. The full variable domain, rest sourced from reference TRBV7-2 and TRBJ2-3, is GAGVSQSPSNKVTEKGKDVELRCDPISGHTALYWYRQSLGQGLEFLIYFQGNSAPDKSGLPSDRFSAERTGGSVSTLTIQRTQQEDSAVYLCASSQRSRLDTQYFGPGTRLTVL.

This clonotype has a count of ten or more. The gene calls are TRBV6-2 or TRBV6-3 and TRBJ2-1; no reliable D call. Per the germline V gene, CDR1 is MNHEY and CDR2 is SVGEGT. Trimming removed 6 bases at V and 4 bases at J, with 10 bases between. This CDR3 comprises 13 residues. The CDR3 region has the DNA TGTGCCAGCAGGAGCGACGGATACAATGAGCAGTTCTTC. Amino acids: CASRSDGYNEQFF.

This clonotype was observed at least ten times. The rearrangement joins TRBV5-1 to TRBJ1-1; 7 nucleotides align to TRBD1. This CDR3 comprises 16 residues. The germline gives CDR1 SGHRS, CDR2 YFSETQ. The trim removed 4 bases at V and 0 bases at J, leaving 9 bases unmatched. CDR3 sequence reads: CASSPGRGQLNTEAFF. DNA of the CDR3: TGCGCCAGCAGCCCCGGTAGGGGGCAACTGAACACTGAAGCTTTCTTT.

Ten or more counts support this clonotype. This rearrangement joins TRBV20-1 to TRBJ2-1; perhaps D is TRBD1 or TRBD2 (5 bases each). With 0 bases removed from V and 0 bases from J, the gap between germline ends came to 12 bases. Germline loops: CDR1 DFQATT, CDR2 SNEGSKA (reference sequence). The CDR3 has 16 residues. CDR3: CSARESGASSYNEQFF. For the CDR3, the DNA is TGCAGTGCTAGAGAATCCGGGGCTAGCTCCTACAATGAGCAGTTCTTC.

This clonotype was observed at least ten times. The rearrangement uses TRBV5-1 and TRBJ2-2, with D tentatively TRBD2 (5 bases). The CDR3 loop spans 15 amino acids. Germline CDR1 SGHRS, CDR2 YFSETQ. Trimming removed 0 bases from V and 4 bases from J, with 10 bases in between. The CDR3 region has the DNA TGCGCCAGCAGCTTGGCAATCACTAGCACCGGGGAGCTGTTTTTT. Its protein is CASSLAITSTGELFF.

This clonotype was counted only a few times. The chain joins TRBV20-1 to TRBJ2-3; 11 nucleotides align to TRBD2. The CDR3 is 16 residues long. Looked up from germline, CDR1 is DFQATT and CDR2 is SNEGSKA (reference sequence). V was clipped by 8 bases and J by 2 bases; unmatched bases: 12. This chain's CDR3 is CSSGVAGGPDTDTQYF. The CDR3 DNA is TGCAGTTCTGGGGTAGCGGGGGGGCCGGACACAGATACGCAGTATTTT.

This clonotype was seen at least ten times. The CDR3 nucleotides read TGTGCCAGCAGTTTATCCCCCTGGAGTGACAGGGGTTACGAGCAGTACTTC. Translated: CASSLSPWSDRGYEQYF. V gene TRBV28 combines with J gene TRBJ2-7, with 8 bases aligning to TRBD1. J gave up 4 bases and V 1 base, and 12 bases lay outside the gene matches. CDR1 MDHEN and CDR2 SYDVKM come from the germline V gene. This CDR3 contains 17 residues. Using reference TRBV28 and TRBJ2-7 for the parts outside the CDR3, the full variable domain is DVKVTQSSRYLVKRTGEKVFLECVQDMDHENMFWYRQDPGLGLRLIYFSYDVKMKEKGDIPEGYSVSREKKERFSLILESASTNQTSMYLCASSLSPWSDRGYEQYFGPGTRLTVT.

The table lists this clonotype with a few counts. The rearrangement links TRBV5-1 to TRBJ2-1, with a possible D match to TRBD1 (6 bases). The CDR3 runs 16 residues. Germline loops: CDR1 SGHRS, CDR2 YFSETQ. V was shortened by 0 bases and J by 1 base, with 11 bases between the two germline ends. DNA for the CDR3: TGCGCCAGCAGCTTGGGACAGGTCAGTTCCTACAATGAGCAGTTCTTC. Protein: CASSLGQVSSYNEQFF.

In its sample, this clonotype was seen many times. This sequence joins TRBV7-2 and TRBJ1-5; perhaps TRBD1 as D (6 bases). Germline lookup yields CDR1 SGHTA and CDR2 FQGNSA. Trimming cost V 1 base and J 2 bases, with 9 bases left between them. The CDR3 is 15 residues long. As DNA, the CDR3 is TGTGCCAGCAGCTTAGGTGGACAGCGCAATCAGCCCCAGCATTTT. It encodes CASSLGGQRNQPQHF.

This clonotype was seen repeatedly, ten times or more. The rearrangement links TRBV5-6 to TRBJ2-4; TRBD2 matches 7 bases. The CDR3 runs to 15 residues. CDR1 is SGHDT and CDR2 is YYEEEE in the germline V gene. V lost 5 bases and J lost 1; bases outside the gene matches: 6. CDR3 protein: CASSPGGGAKNIQYF. The CDR3 DNA is TGTGCCAGCAGTCCGGGGGGAGGGGCCAAAAACATTCAGTACTTC.

This clonotype showed up many times. DNA for the CDR3: TGTGCCAGCAGTGACTACAGGGTGCTAAAAAACATTCAGTACTTC. This gives the protein CASSDYRVLKNIQYF. This chain uses TRBV6-4 with TRBJ2-4; D may be TRBD1 (6 bases). Germline assignment: CDR1 MRHNA and CDR2 SNTAGT. V was pared by 1 base and J by 4 bases, with 11 bases between. This CDR3 has 15 amino acids.

The V call is TRBV5-8, the J call TRBJ2-3; 10 positions agree with TRBD1. Germline V gene data show CDR1 as SGHTS and CDR2 as YDEGEE. The CDR3 covers 16 residues. V was pared by 2 bases and J by 2 bases, with 5 bases of the junction left unmatched. The CDR3 DNA reads as TGTGCCAGCAGCTTCCTTAGACAGGGGGCCACAGATACGCAGTATTTT. Protein: CASSFLRQGATDTQYF. Full variable domain (outside the CDR3, taken from reference TRBV5-8 and TRBJ2-3): EAGVTQSPTHLIKTRGQQATLRCSPISGHTSVYWYQQALGLGLQFLLWYDEGEERNRGNFPPRFSGRQFPNYSSELNVNALELEDSALYLCASSFLRQGATDTQYFGPGTRLTVL.

This clonotype appeared once. It may be a read error: a sequence one base away is much more abundant. The V and J genes are TRBV6-1 and TRBJ1-6, with D possibly matching TRBD1 (6 bases). CDR3 length: 14 residues. The germline V gene has CDR1 MNHNS and CDR2 SASEGT. CDR3 protein: CAGSRGGGAYPLHF. CDR3 DNA: TGTGCCGGCAGTAGGGGTGGGGGGGCTTATCCCCTCCACTTT.

This clonotype has ten or more counts. V gene TRBV20-1 combines with J gene TRBJ2-5, with 12 bases aligning to TRBD2. Germline CDR1 is DFQATT and CDR2 is SNEGSKA (reference sequence). The CDR3 has 15 residues. V lost 0 bases, J lost 7 bases, and 6 bases stayed unmatched. The CDR3: CSARDRLAGVTTQYF. The CDR3 region has the DNA TGCAGTGCTAGAGACCGACTAGCGGGAGTTACGACCCAGTACTTC.